The T cell receptor beta chain under discussion was sequenced for a study of shared clonotypes between healthy human individuals. Study outcomes and limitations: The rarefaction results pointed to incomplete sorted-subset sequencing despite large depth.

This CDR3 contains 14 residues. The V gene lost 7 bases and the J gene lost 5 bases, with 16 bases spanning the gap. Germline V gene sequence: CDR1 SGDLS, CDR2 YYNGEE. About this clone: Its antigen is not known.

Sequencing was performed with immunoSEQ multiplex PCR; in TCRdb, only in-frame clones are kept and a portion is missing. This table has about 870,000 clones, over 90% appearing once. CD8 cells regarded as naive lacked CD45RO, were positively chosen for CCR7, and omitted terminally differentiated effector memory CD45RA+ cells. The sequence was obtained from a man aged 25-40 years in good health. The sequenced sample consisted of naive CD8+ T cells sorted from blood. The gene calls are TRBV9 and TRBJ2-1, with D possibly TRBD1 on 5 matching bases. The DNA for the CDR3 is TGTGCCAGCGGAACTTTCGACAGCCACAATGAGCAGTTCTTC. It is translated as CASGTFDSHNEQFF.